A single T cell receptor beta chain is shown here with its context. The data are from a study of shared clonotypes between healthy human individuals. CD45RO-negative, CCR7-selected cells formed the naive CD8 fraction, which excluded terminally differentiated effector memory CD45RA+ cells. This CDR3 has 14 residues. V lost 3 bases and J 6 bases, leaving 15 bases between the germline ends. Germline-derived CDR1 and CDR2 are SEHNR and FQNEAQ (reference sequence). Measured with immunoSEQ multiplex PCR; TCRdb has only the in-frame clones, and not every one. In the table there are some 2,100,000 clones, about 93% of which are singletons.

This receptor was identified in a man aged 18 to 29 in good health. Some clones in this sample may be carry-over from other donors' samples. Material for sequencing was naive CD8+ T cells from PBMCs. The chain has TRBV7-9 and TRBJ2-7; possible D gene TRBD2, 5 bases. In DNA, the CDR3 is TGTGCCAGCAGCTTTCCGGGGAGTCAGCCCGAGCAGTACTTC. Its translation is CASSFPGSQPEQYF.